Below, one TCR beta chain is given with its context. The clone's antigen remains unknown. Nothing much larger sits one base from this clone, and base qualities are not available. This record comes from a study of OX40 agonist ivuxolimab in advanced cancers. At the level of the whole study: The costimulatory receptor OX40 (CD134) was targeted by ivuxolimab, a fully human IgG2 agonistic monoclonal antibody. Intravenous ivuxolimab was administered to patients every 2 weeks at six dose levels: 0.01, 0.1, 0.3, 1.5, 3 and 10 mg/kg. Among the approximately 54 dose-escalation patients, 19 had hepatocellular carcinoma, approximately 15 melanoma, 9 renal cell carcinoma and 9 head and neck cancer. In the dose-escalation cohort, 75% to 90% of patients were male, and the mean age was 60 years with a range of about 20 to 80. Patients were allowed to have had prior anti-PD-1, anti-PD-L1 or anti-CTLA-4 therapy, and around two fifths of the dose-escalation patients had been treated with checkpoint inhibitors. Partial responses occurred in three dose-escalation patients, of whom one had hepatocellular carcinoma and two had cutaneous melanoma. The point of sequencing TCRbeta in the periphery was to test whether ivuxolimab changed TCR sequence diversity and drove clonal T-cell expansion. The paper describes the monotherapy dose-escalation part (N of about 50 patients) of the phase I trial of ivuxolimab.

Results and caveats for the whole study, not just this receptor: In the 0.1-3.0 mg/kg groups, partial responders had among the lowest normalized peripheral clonal expansion, particularly in CD8+ T cells. Low levels of normalized T-cell clonal expansion were also seen in some patients who did not respond. Clonal expansion of both CD4+ and CD8+ blood T cells was observed from baseline to week 6 at doses 0.1 to 3.0 mg/kg. Antigen specificity was not determined for the clonally expanded peripheral T cells. After ivuxolimab, expanded clones were on average more numerous among CD8+ T cells than among CD4+ T cells.

The trial excluded patients who had a history of autoimmune disease or who were on systemic immunosuppression. In every dose cohort, peripheral blood was drawn for TCR sequencing at baseline, cycle 4 day 1, and cycle 7 day 1. The samples were taken from a phase I, first-in-human, multicenter, open-label dose-escalation trial of ivuxolimab. Adults with locally advanced or metastatic head and neck squamous cell, hepatocellular, melanoma or renal cell carcinoma were enrolled in the trial. CD4+ and CD8+ T cells were sorted separately from peripheral blood before TCR sequencing. For sequencing of the TCRbeta CDR3 region, genomic DNA was extracted from the sorted cells. The immunoSEQ Assay was used for sequencing of TCRbeta CDR3 regions. What TCRdb holds here is the immuneACCESS table cut down to in-frame rearrangements. Part of the clones is not present; checked against another copy, under half of the missing clones reflect an unresolved V gene, and the others are unexplained. The sample table shows tens of thousands of clones, and approximately 90% are seen once. The ten largest account for approximately 25% of the sample.

The material was CD4+ or CD8+ T cells sorted from blood, obtained in a trial of the OX40 agonist ivuxolimab. The origin of this receptor is an adult with an advanced solid tumor such as melanoma, head and neck, liver or kidney cancer.

The sequence in DNA is TGTGCCAGCAGTTTAAAGGTTCGACCTACGAACACCGGGGAGCTGTTTTTT. This yields the protein CASSLKVRPTNTGELFF. Recombination linked TRBV27 to TRBJ2-2, with the D gene not clear enough to name. From a lookup of the germline V gene (reference sequence), CDR1 and CDR2 are MNHEY and SMNVEV. From cysteine to phenylalanine, the CDR3 is 17 amino acids long. Only the CDR3 DNA is retained, 51 bases long and in frame from the first base. Trimming takes 2 bases from V and 0 bases from J, and the germline ends sit 13 bases apart.